The clone carrying this T cell receptor beta chain was found once. Antigen unknown. This sample is part of a study of T-cell memory formation after mild COVID-19. Study as a whole: Clustering of TCRs was largely donor specific. Study conclusions and caveats: Contracting CD4+ clones were located mainly in CM and EM, and CD8+ clones in EMRA. That cross-reactive memory joined was suggested by some responding clones appearing in pre-infection memory. Clones contracting over day 15 to 85 were CD4/CD8 balanced, with later expanders leaning CD4+.

This CDR3 contains 14 residues. In germline, CDR1 is DFQATT, CDR2 SNEGSKA (reference sequence). V was clipped by 2 bases and J by 6 bases, with 16 bases between them. TCRdb recomputed calls from the 5' RACE reads with MiXCR, one row per CDR3 protein. The sample records around 200,000 distinct CDR3 sequences, about 18% being singletons. The TCR sequence derives from a man aged 18 to 35 who had mild COVID-19 (a few samples of this study predate the infection). Cell type and time point are not known. The V call is TRBV20-1, the J call TRBJ1-2; D may be TRBD1 (6 bases). The sample was PBMCs or a T cell subset sorted from them (not recorded which). The CDR3 region is CSARRHTGLHGYTF. The CDR3 nucleotides are TGCAGTGCTAGACGACATACAGGGCTGCATGGCTACACCTTC.